This TCR beta chain is drawn from a study of graft-versus-host responses after intestinal transplantation. Turning to the study itself: Multivisceral, liver-intestinal, or isolated intestinal transplants were received by the recipients. All recipients were given anti-thymocyte globulin induction, and tacrolimus and steroids were then administered for around three years. Whole-study findings and limits: Early declines in HvG clones that occurred post-transplant were associated with peak circulating GvH clone levels. GvH clones occurred in recipient marrow; some first appeared in ileum or blood.

The CDR3 totals 11 residues. The germline V gene encodes CDR1 SGHRS and CDR2 YFSETQ. With 4 bases removed from V and 5 bases from J, the gap between germline ends came to 4 bases. This clone was seen once. Antigen unknown. The table came from immunoSEQ multiplex PCR; TCRdb's copy has only in-frame clones and leaves some out. This sample has about 110,000 clones; roughly 95% occur once, and the top ten carry about 0.51%. This rearrangement joins TRBV5-1 to TRBJ2-1; D not certain. The clonotype originates from a human donor who received an intestinal transplant. The sequences come from unstimulated CD8+ T cells sorted from spleen or lymph node cells, collected before intestinal transplant. The CDR3: CASSLDNEQFF. The CDR3 nucleotides are TGCGCCAGCAGCCTGGACAATGAGCAGTTCTTC.